The 16 T cell receptor beta chains presented below share a single source sample, sequenced in a study of PD-L1 blockade in urothelial cancer. Clones were read by immunoSEQ multiplex PCR, and TCRdb kept only the in-frame ones, dropping some. Of tens of thousands of clones in the sample, 70% to 90% are singletons; the top ten hold 0.85% to 1%. As for time point: pretreatment peripheral blood. Material: PBMCs, obtained around atezolizumab (anti-PD-L1) treatment. These receptor sequences come from a woman aged 80 or over with urothelial cancer.

CDR3 bases: TGTGCCTGGAGTGACAGGGGAGAAGCTTTCTTT. It translates to CAWSDRGEAFF. This chain links TRBV30 with TRBJ1-1; TRBD1 aligns across 7 bases. Germline V gene lookup returns CDR1 GTSNPN and CDR2 SVGIG (reference sequence). V gave up 1 base and J gave up 8 bases; unmatched junction bases: 1. This CDR3 region has 11 residues.

The J gene is TRBJ2-1, the V gene TRBV5-1; 10 positions agree with TRBD2. The CDR3 extends over 15 amino acids. The V gene's germline CDR1 is SGHRS and CDR2 YFSETQ. The J segment lost 6 bases and the V segment lost 4 bases, leaving 7 bases of the junction unmatched. The CDR3 nucleotides read TGCGCCAGCAGCCCGGGACTAGCGACGGGCAATGAGCAGTTCTTC. Protein product: CASSPGLATGNEQFF.

V and J are TRBV28 and TRBJ2-7, with TRBD2 matching 9 bases. Germline loops: CDR1 MDHEN, CDR2 SYDVKM. The CDR3 is made up of 14 amino acids. After removal of 3 bases from V and 6 bases from J, the junction contained 6 bases not matched to a gene. The DNA for the CDR3 is TGTGCCAGCAGTTTGGGCGGGAGGGCCGCCGAGCAGTACTTC. Encoded protein: CASSLGGRAAEQYF.

This chain links TRBV4-1 with TRBJ1-4; D gene unclear. The CDR3 is 13 residues long. The germline V gene has CDR1 MGHRA and CDR2 YSYEKL. The germline V and J ends were trimmed by 3 bases and 3 bases, with 5 bases remaining between them. The CDR3 reads CASSHFANEKLFF. The CDR3 DNA follows: TGCGCCAGCAGCCATTTCGCTAATGAAAAACTGTTTTTT.

The chain employs TRBV5-1 and TRBJ2-3, with TRBD2 as a possible D gene (5 bases). Germline lookup yields CDR1 SGHRS and CDR2 YFSETQ. Trimming removed 1 base from V and 3 bases from J, with 9 bases in between. The CDR3 has 14 residues. The CDR3 protein is CASSLSGGTDTQYF. The CDR3 nucleotides read TGCGCCAGCAGCTTGAGCGGTGGGACAGATACGCAGTATTTT.

The chain links TRBV28 to TRBJ2-5; TRBD2 aligns across 7 bases. V was clipped by 6 bases and J by 0 bases; unmatched bases: 13. Germline CDR1 MDHEN, CDR2 SYDVKM. This CDR3 is 17 amino acids long. The CDR3 is CASSSAVRAGNQETQYF. CDR3 coding DNA: TGTGCCAGCAGCTCCGCTGTTCGAGCGGGGAACCAAGAGACCCAGTACTTC.

The chain uses TRBV7-3 and TRBJ2-6, with TRBD1 matching 10 bases. Trimming removed 3 bases from V and 4 bases from J; junction bases left unmatched: 6. CDR3 length equals 17 residues. Germline V gene data show CDR1 as SGHTA and CDR2 as FQGTGA. This CDR3 is CASSFGTGASGANVLTF. The CDR3 DNA reads TGTGCCAGCAGCTTCGGGACAGGGGCGTCCGGGGCCAACGTCCTGACTTTC.

This clone was detected once. The rearrangement joins TRBV30 to TRBJ1-4; D perhaps matches TRBD1 (6 bases). The CDR3 covers 15 residues. V was trimmed by 4 bases and J by 3 bases, leaving 15 bases between them. Germline lookup yields CDR1 GTSNPN and CDR2 SVGIG (reference sequence). In DNA, the CDR3 is TGTGCCTGGAAACAGGGTGGTCTACCTAATGAAAAACTGTTTTTT. It encodes CAWKQGGLPNEKLFF.

This clone was picked up one time. This chain connects TRBV2 to TRBJ1-5; D gene uncertain. This CDR3 has 15 residues. CDR1 and CDR2 from the germline V gene are SNHLY and FYNNEI. Trimming took off 0 bases at V and 6 bases at J, with 12 bases between the two ends. CDR3 residues: CASSEALIVSQPQHF. Here the CDR3 DNA reads TGTGCCAGCAGTGAAGCGCTAATCGTGTCTCAGCCCCAGCATTTT.

J is TRBJ1-5 and V is TRBV18; weak D call: TRBD1 (5 bases). Germline-derived CDR1 and CDR2 are KGHSH and LQKENI. The ends were cut back, 3 bases at V and 4 bases at J, with 13 bases in the middle. The CDR3 runs 15 residues. The CDR3 bases are TGTGCCAGCTCACCGCCGGGACGGGGGAATCAGCCCCAGCATTTT. Residues: CASSPPGRGNQPQHF.

This clone is labeled as medium-sized (0.01 to 0.1%). The CDR3 loop reads CASLGRATYEQYF. The CDR3 DNA follows: TGCGCTTCCCTCGGGAGGGCCACCTACGAGCAGTACTTC. The chain links TRBV5-1 to TRBJ2-7, with 8 bases matching TRBD2. From germline, CDR1 is SGHRS and CDR2 YFSETQ. The CDR3 loop spans 13 amino acids.

This clone was seen only once. The CDR3 spells CASNRGNHYEQYF. CDR3 sequence (DNA): TGTGCCAGCAACAGGGGAAACCACTACGAGCAGTACTTC. The rearrangement links TRBV27 to TRBJ2-7; 7 bases are a match to TRBD1. The CDR3 loop spans 13 amino acids. Germline V gene data show CDR1 as MNHEY and CDR2 as SMNVEV (reference sequence). The V and J ends lost 7 bases and 3 bases, in that order; junction bases with no gene match: 6.

The chain recombines TRBV27 with TRBJ2-5, with 9 bases that match TRBD2. Germline V gene data show CDR1 as MNHEY and CDR2 as SMNVEV (reference sequence). With 6 bases clipped from V and 7 bases from J, the junction kept 12 bases outside the gene matches. The CDR3 covers 15 residues. The CDR3 sequence: CASSPVPGLALTQYF. As DNA, the CDR3 is TGTGCCAGCAGCCCTGTACCGGGACTAGCCCTGACCCAGTACTTC.

The rearrangement uses TRBV9 and TRBJ2-2, with TRBD2 matching 9 bases. V lost 4 bases and J lost 3; bases outside the gene matches: 7. Germline CDR1 is SGDLS and CDR2 is YYNGEE. The CDR3 loop spans 16 amino acids. The CDR3 nucleotides are TGTGCCAGCAGCCCCCGGACTAGCGTAGACACCGGGGAGCTGTTTTTT. This translates into CASSPRTSVDTGELFF.

This sequence joins TRBV27 and TRBJ2-5; D is perhaps TRBD2 (6 bases). The CDR3 extends over 14 amino acids. CDR1 and CDR2 from the germline V gene are MNHEY and SMNVEV (reference sequence). Trimming stripped 2 bases from V and 4 bases from J, with 11 bases between. The CDR3 protein is CASSLAGRGETQYF. CDR3 DNA sequence: TGTGCCAGCAGTTTAGCGGGACGTGGAGAGACCCAGTACTTC.

In the case of this clone: One junction end disagrees with the germline gene, perhaps due to a read error. The CDR3 sequence: CASSYTTTKASYGQYF. The CDR3, as DNA: TGTGCCAGCAGTTACACGACTACTAAGGCCTCCTACGGGCAGTACTTC. This sequence joins TRBV6-5 and TRBJ2-7; TRBD2 is a possible D gene (5 bases). Germline V lookup: CDR1 MNHEY, CDR2 SVGAGI. The CDR3 runs to 16 residues.